The T cell receptor beta chain under discussion was sequenced for a study of cytomegalovirus exposure and HLA in healthy donors. Vbeta (60) and Jbeta (13) primers were used in the PCR. Profiled with immunoSEQ multiplex PCR; TCRdb holds only in-frame clones, not every one. The sample has over 100,000 clones, more than 75% seen once. The CDR3 covers 15 residues. V lost 4 bases, J lost 2 bases, and 13 bases lay in between. The germline gives CDR1 LNHDA, CDR2 SQIVND (reference sequence). The sequence derives from a woman aged 40-49 years in good health and CMV-seropositive. Specimen: PBMCs. This chain uses TRBV19 with TRBJ2-3, with D possibly matching TRBD1 (5 bases). The CDR3 reads CASSNGQINTDTQYF. The CDR3 DNA is TGTGCCAGTAGTAACGGACAAATCAACACAGATACGCAGTATTTT.